This TCR beta chain was observed in a study of T-cell reconstitution after alpha-beta-depleted transplantation in children. Overall study findings and caveats: One year after transplant, T-cell counts and diversity came mostly from newly produced T cells. TCRbeta diversity was high at day 60 in some patients (a result of surviving recipient T cells and thymic progenitors).

Regarding this clonotype: The antigen remains undetermined.

CDR1 and CDR2 from the germline V gene are DFQATT and SNEGSKA (reference sequence). V was cut by 4 bases and J by 1 base, with 17 bases left in between. The CDR3 runs 16 residues. During its preparation, the TCRbeta library received unique molecular identifiers. TCRdb re-analysed the PCR reads in MiXCR, keeping a single row per CDR3 protein. The table records fewer than 700,000 distinct CDR3 sequences, roughly 13% of them present only once. The specimen was PBMCs, mostly from graft donor cells, collected 360 days after TCRalphabeta/CD19-depleted stem cell transplant. The receptor was isolated from a male patient aged 10 to 17 who had a stem cell transplant for acute myeloid leukemia, so the T cells may come from the graft donor. The chain has TRBV20-1 and TRBJ2-1; tentatively, D is TRBD2 (6 bases). The CDR3 here is CSATLDRGSSYNEQFF. CDR3 nucleotides: TGCAGTGCTACCTTAGACCGGGGGTCTTCCTACAATGAGCAGTTCTTC.